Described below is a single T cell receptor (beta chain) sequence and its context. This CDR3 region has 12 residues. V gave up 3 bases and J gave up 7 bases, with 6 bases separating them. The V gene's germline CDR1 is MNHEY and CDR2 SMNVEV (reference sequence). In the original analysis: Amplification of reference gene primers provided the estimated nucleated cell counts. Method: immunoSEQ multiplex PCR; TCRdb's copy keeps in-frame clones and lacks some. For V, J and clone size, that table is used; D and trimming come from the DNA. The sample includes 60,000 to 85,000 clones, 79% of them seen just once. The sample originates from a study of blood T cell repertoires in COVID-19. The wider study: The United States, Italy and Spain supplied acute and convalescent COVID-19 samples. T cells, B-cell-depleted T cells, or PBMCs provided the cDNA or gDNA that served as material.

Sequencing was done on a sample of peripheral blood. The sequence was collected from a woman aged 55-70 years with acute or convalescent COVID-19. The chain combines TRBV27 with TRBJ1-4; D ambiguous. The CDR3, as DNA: TGTGCCAGCAGTTTCATCGGTGAAAAACTGTTTTTT. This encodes CASSFIGEKLFF.